This note documents a single TCR beta chain sequence. Indicated treatment: oral pan-JAK inhibitor, 5-10 mg twice daily. Germline V lookup: CDR1 SEHNR, CDR2 FQNEAQ (reference sequence). V dropped 3 bases and J dropped 11 bases, with 13 bases sitting between them. The CDR3 has 12 amino acids. These data are taken from a study of CD8+ T cells in alopecia areata. Study information: The study gave tofacitinib for 6 to 18 months, then 6 months off drug.

cDNA prepared by RNA extraction and subsequent reverse transcription served as the template for sequencing. Repertoires were generated with immunoSEQ multiplex PCR, while TCRdb's copy carries only in-frame clones and drops some. The sample shows 200,000 to 250,000 clones, around three fifths of them seen only once. Sequences were derived from CD4+ T cells sorted from blood, sampled at week 4, from a patient treated with tofacitinib. This sequence joins TRBV7-9 and TRBJ1-1; D gene unclear. The receptor comes from a human donor with alopecia areata. CDR3 sequence (DNA): TGTGCCAGCAGCTTGGAACAGTTCGGGGCTTTCTTT. This sequence encodes CASSLEQFGAFF.